One sample yielded the 26 T cell receptor beta chains listed below, sequenced in a study of T and B cells in COVID-19 patients. Blood genomic DNA input for TRB amplification was roughly 250-500 ng. BIOMED2 TRB-A/B primer pools were used in multiplex TRB PCR. TCRdb passed the multiplex PCR reads through MiXCR, listing each CDR3 protein once. There are roughly 15,000 distinct CDR3 sequences in the sample; 25% to 35% occur only once, and about 7% lies in the top ten. Sequencing was performed on blood. These TCRs come from a human donor who had recovered from COVID-19.

The chain employs TRBV7-2 and TRBJ2-5; maybe TRBD2 (6 bases). V lost 3 bases and J lost 1, with 12 bases in between. The CDR3 is 15 amino acids. The V gene's germline CDR1 is SGHTA and CDR2 FQGNSA. The CDR3 DNA sequence: TGTGCCAGCAGCTTGTCCTCGGGACTCCAAGAGACCCAGTACTTC. Amino acids: CASSLSSGLQETQYF.

The rearrangement uses TRBV19 and TRBJ2-7; 9 nucleotides agree with TRBD1. The germline gives CDR1 LNHDA, CDR2 SQIVND (reference sequence). The CDR3 sequence is 15 residues long. Trimming at V came to 5 bases and at J to 6 bases, leaving 11 bases not matched to a gene. The CDR3 DNA reads TGTGCCAGTAGTTTCCCCGGGACAGGGAGTGGCGAGCAGTACTTC. Amino acid sequence: CASSFPGTGSGEQYF. The entire variable domain, with the rest obtained from reference TRBV19 and TRBJ2-7, is as follows: DGGITQSPKYLFRKEGQNVTLSCEQNLNHDAMYWYRQDPGQGLRLIYYSQIVNDFQKGDIAEGYSVSREKKESFPLTVTSAQKNPTAFYLCASSFPGTGSGEQYFGPGTRLTVT.

This clonotype is categorized as medium-sized. The rearrangement links TRBV5-6 to TRBJ2-5; 7 bases fit TRBD2. The CDR3 contains 12 residues. Germline V gene lookup returns CDR1 SGHDT and CDR2 YYEEEE. J lost 7 bases, V lost 4 bases, and 4 bases had no gene match. The CDR3 nucleotides are TGTGCCAGCAGCCTCGGGGGGTGGACCCAGTACTTC. Translation: CASSLGGWTQYF. Full variable domain (outside the CDR3, taken from reference TRBV5-6 and TRBJ2-5): DAGVTQSPTHLIKTRGQQVTLRCSPKSGHDTVSWYQQALGQGPQFIFQYYEEEERQRGNFPDRFSGHQFPNYSSELNVNALLLGDSALYLCASSLGGWTQYFGPGTRLLVL.

The chain carries TRBV20-1 and TRBJ2-1; 10 bases are a match to TRBD2. V lost 4 bases and J lost 7; bases outside the gene matches: 13. The CDR3 is 16 residues long. Germline loops: CDR1 DFQATT, CDR2 SNEGSKA (reference sequence). CDR3 in amino acids: CSAMGVGTSGMNEQFF. CDR3 nucleotide sequence: TGCAGTGCTATGGGGGTAGGCACTAGCGGGATGAATGAGCAGTTCTTC.

This clonotype is deemed medium-sized (0.01 to 0.1%). Here the CDR3 DNA reads TGTGCCAGTAGCAAATCCGGACAGGGGTTTAACACCGGGGAGCTGTTTTTT. This gives the protein CASSKSGQGFNTGELFF. The chain recombines TRBV19 with TRBJ2-2, with 9 bases that match TRBD1. V was pared by 6 bases and J by 2 bases, with 10 bases of the junction left unmatched. This CDR3 has 17 residues. Germline V gene sequence: CDR1 LNHDA, CDR2 SQIVND (reference sequence).

The genes are TRBV27 and TRBJ2-7; 9 bases line up with TRBD2. This CDR3 has 15 amino acids. The germline CDR1 and CDR2 sequences are MNHEY and SMNVEV (reference sequence). The V and J ends lost 1 base and 3 bases, in that order; junction bases with no gene match: 4. The CDR3 bases are TGTGCCAGCAGTTTATTGGCTAGCGGGATCTACGAGCAGTACTTC. It encodes CASSLLASGIYEQYF.

V gene TRBV7-2 combines with J gene TRBJ2-1, with TRBD2 as a possible D gene (6 bases). CDR3 length: 14 residues. CDR1 and CDR2 from the germline V gene are SGHTA and FQGNSA. V shed 5 bases and J shed 5 bases, with 13 bases lying between them. The CDR3 DNA reads as TGTGCCAGCAGCCTTGGTCGGGAGAACAATGAGCAGTTCTTC. Translation: CASSLGRENNEQFF.

The sample holds many counts of this clonotype. The chain employs TRBV12-3 or TRBV12-4 and TRBJ1-1; D ambiguous. V was clipped by 6 bases and J by 1 base, with 9 bases between them. CDR3 length: 13 residues. The DNA of the CDR3 is TGTGCCAGCAGCCTGGACGGGAACACTGAAGCTTTCTTT. Residues: CASSLDGNTEAFF.

This chain connects TRBV29-1 to TRBJ2-5; D is possibly TRBD2 (5 bases). Germline V gene lookup returns CDR1 SQVTM and CDR2 ANQGSEA. The CDR3 is 10 residues long. Trimming left V 4 bases short and J 7 bases short, with 7 bases between. For the CDR3, the DNA is TGCAGCGTTGGGAGCGGGACCCAGTACTTC. Amino acids: CSVGSGTQYF.

A few counts support this clonotype. CDR3 loop: CASSTGGETQYF. As DNA, the CDR3 is TGTGCCAGCAGCACGGGGGGAGAGACCCAGTACTTC. This chain connects TRBV5-4 to TRBJ2-5, with TRBD2 identical over 7 bases. V was clipped by 4 bases and J by 4 bases; unmatched bases: 1. From germline, CDR1 is SGHNT and CDR2 YYREEE (reference sequence). CDR3 length: 12 residues.

By proportion, this clonotype is medium-sized. This sequence joins TRBV19 and TRBJ2-5; D may correspond to TRBD1 or TRBD2 (6 bases each). The CDR3 totals 12 residues. Trimming removed 7 bases from V and 4 bases from J, with 10 bases in between. Germline V gene data show CDR1 as LNHDA and CDR2 as SQIVND (reference sequence). DNA for the CDR3: TGTGCCAGTAAAGAGGGGGGAGAGACCCAGTACTTC. It translates to CASKEGGETQYF.

The genes are TRBV27 and TRBJ1-2; no definite D call. The CDR3 consists of 13 residues. V was cut by 4 bases and J by 4 bases, with 10 bases left in between. Germline V gives CDR1 MNHEY, CDR2 SMNVEV (reference sequence). CDR3 in DNA: TGTGCCAGCAGTTCCCTCCCGACCTATGGCTACACCTTC. As protein: CASSSLPTYGYTF.

V usage is TRBV5-4 and J usage is TRBJ2-5; 13 bases are a match to TRBD2. The germline gives CDR1 SGHNT, CDR2 YYREEE (reference sequence). The CDR3 totals 16 residues. V was clipped by 2 bases and J by 5 bases; unmatched bases: 6. The CDR3 DNA reads as TGTGCCAGCAGCTTTGGACTAGCGGGAGTGAGCGAGACCCAGTACTTC. This sequence encodes CASSFGLAGVSETQYF. Supplemented by reference TRBV5-4 and TRBJ2-5, the full variable domain reads ETGVTQSPTHLIKTRGQQVTLRCSSQSGHNTVSWYQQALGQGPQFIFQYYREEENGRGNFPPRFSGLQFPNYSSELNVNALELDDSALYLCASSFGLAGVSETQYFGPGTRLLVL.

This clonotype showed up just a few times. J is TRBJ2-3 and V is TRBV5-6; D tentatively fits TRBD1 or TRBD2 (6 bases each). CDR3 size: 14 residues. V lost 3 bases and J lost 3, with 11 bases in between. The V gene's germline CDR1 is SGHDT and CDR2 YYEEEE. CDR3 sequence (DNA): TGTGCCAGCAGCTGGGGGGCGAAAACAGATACGCAGTATTTT. Its protein product is CASSWGAKTDTQYF.

This clonotype was seen a handful of times. The chain combines TRBV6-2 or TRBV6-3 with TRBJ2-3; 10 bases line up with TRBD2. Germline lookup yields CDR1 MNHEY and CDR2 SVGEGT. The junction had 5 bases not matched to a gene; V was cut back by 10 bases and J by 1 base. This CDR3 has 14 amino acids. Written as DNA, the CDR3 is TGTGCCACCAACCTAGCGGGGGGCACAGATACGCAGTATTTT. This sequence encodes CATNLAGGTDTQYF.

The V and J genes are TRBV20-1 and TRBJ2-5; tentative D call: TRBD2 (5 bases). CDR3 size: 12 residues. Trimming left V 8 bases short and J 7 bases short, with 17 bases between. Germline lookup yields CDR1 DFQATT and CDR2 SNEGSKA (reference sequence). CDR3 residues: CSPRTETRTQYF. The CDR3 nucleotides read TGCAGTCCAAGGACTGAAACGAGGACCCAGTACTTC.

The chain employs TRBV20-1 and TRBJ2-1; 12 nucleotides agree with TRBD2. The germline gives CDR1 DFQATT, CDR2 SNEGSKA (reference sequence). Losses at the gene ends were 3 bases for V and 9 bases for J; bases not matched to a gene: 9. This CDR3 region has 15 residues. The CDR3 bases are TGCAGTGCTAGGCCCCTAGCGGGAGGGGGGGGTGAGCAGTTCTTC. It encodes CSARPLAGGGGEQFF.

This clonotype has more than one count but fewer than ten. The genes are TRBV6-2 or TRBV6-3 and TRBJ2-3; tentatively, D is TRBD1 (5 bases). The CDR3 runs 13 residues. Germline V gene data show CDR1 as MNHEY and CDR2 as SVGEGT. Trimming stripped 4 bases from V and 3 bases from J, with 8 bases between. The CDR3 region has the DNA TGTGCCAGCAGTTTACAGGATACAGATACGCAGTATTTT. Translated: CASSLQDTDTQYF.

In its sample, this clonotype was seen many times. The rearrangement joins TRBV5-6 to TRBJ2-7, with TRBD1 identical over 8 bases. From germline, CDR1 is SGHDT and CDR2 YYEEEE. V lost 4 bases to trimming and J lost 4 bases; unmatched junction nucleotides: 7. The CDR3 runs to 14 residues. The CDR3 DNA sequence: TGTGCCAGCAGCATTGGACAGGGTTCTTACGAGCAGTACTTC. This codes for CASSIGQGSYEQYF.

This rearrangement joins TRBV13 to TRBJ2-7; 8 bases are shared with TRBD1. V was clipped by 3 bases and J by 5 bases; unmatched bases: 9. The CDR3 runs 15 residues. Germline loops: CDR1 PRHDT, CDR2 FYEKMQ (reference sequence). CDR3 loop: CASSFGAGGLNEQYF. The DNA for the CDR3 is TGTGCCAGCAGCTTCGGGGCAGGGGGCCTAAACGAGCAGTACTTC.

V usage is TRBV7-2 and J usage is TRBJ2-5, with TRBD1 as a possible D gene (6 bases). Germline CDR1 reads SGHTA; CDR2 reads FQGNSA. The V gene lost 5 bases and the J gene lost 5 bases, with 15 bases spanning the gap. The CDR3 extends over 14 amino acids. CDR3 DNA: TGTGCCAGCAGCCGGCAGGGGTTCGGGGAGACCCAGTACTTC. Amino acids: CASSRQGFGETQYF.

This chain uses TRBV27 with TRBJ1-2; TRBD1 matches 9 bases. This CDR3 is built from 15 residues. V shed 0 bases, J shed 6 bases, and the junction held 5 bases outside the gene matches. From germline, CDR1 is MNHEY and CDR2 SMNVEV (reference sequence). Here the CDR3 DNA reads TGTGCCAGCAGTTTATCTGGAACAGGGGGCCATGGCTACACCTTC. Protein: CASSLSGTGGHGYTF.

Notes on this clonotype: Without the conserved terminal phenylalanine or tryptophan, this CDR3 likely stems from a read error. The DNA is left out, because the CDR3 cannot be placed on it with certainty; the CDR3 is given as TCRdb lists it. The chain joins TRBV6-1 to TRBJ2-7; the DNA was not compared with TRBD2, the D call given in the table. 11 amino acids form the CDR3, both terminal residues included. Germline loops: CDR1 MNHNS, CDR2 SASEGT. The CDR3 sequence is CASSRPHTGED.

The table lists this clonotype with a few counts. The V gene is TRBV19, the J gene TRBJ1-3; TRBD1 might be the D (5 bases). CDR1 is LNHDA, CDR2 SQIVND, per germline (reference sequence). The CDR3 is 14 residues long. Trimming took off 4 bases at V and 4 bases at J, with 11 bases between the two ends. CDR3 DNA sequence: TGTGCCAGTAGTAGCCCAGGGTACGGAAACACCATATATTTT. This gives the protein CASSSPGYGNTIYF.

This clonotype was recorded once. The V gene is TRBV6-5, the J gene TRBJ2-3; 10 nucleotides agree with TRBD2. This CDR3 spans 18 amino acids. CDR1 and CDR2 (germline): MNHEY, SVGAGI. V lost 0 bases to trimming and J lost 5 bases; unmatched junction nucleotides: 11. The CDR3 DNA sequence: TGTGCCAGCAGTTACTCGATCGCTAGCGGGAGCTACGGAGATACGCAGTATTTT. Translated: CASSYSIASGSYGDTQYF.

The chain joins TRBV19 to TRBJ1-2; the D is unclear. The CDR3 sequence is 13 residues long. Germline V gene data show CDR1 as LNHDA and CDR2 as SQIVND (reference sequence). The germline V and J ends were trimmed by 5 bases and 4 bases, with 11 bases remaining between them. CDR3: CASSPQHLYGYTF. CDR3 nucleotides: TGTGCCAGTAGTCCCCAGCACCTCTATGGCTACACCTTC.